Below are 19 T cell receptor beta chains sequenced from a single sample in a study of blood T cell repertoires in COVID-19. Here immunoSEQ multiplex PCR was the method, and the copy in TCRdb shows in-frame clones only, minus some. The table lists about 320,000 clones, 90% of them singletons. The sequencing sample was made of PBMCs or T cells enriched from blood (not recorded which). These receptors were obtained from a woman in her 30s who had been exposed to COVID-19.

The rearrangement joins TRBV7-9 to TRBJ1-4; 12 nucleotides align to TRBD1. The CDR3 loop spans 14 amino acids. V gave up 6 bases and J gave up 8 bases; unmatched junction bases: 4. Germline lookup yields CDR1 SEHNR and CDR2 FQNEAQ (reference sequence). Here the CDR3 reads CASRGQGADEKLFF. Written as DNA, the CDR3 is TGTGCCAGCAGGGGACAGGGGGCGGACGAAAAACTGTTTTTT.

This clone was counted once. This sample includes further DNA sequences coding for the same CDR3. The rearrangement joins TRBV6-5 to TRBJ2-7; maybe TRBD1 (6 bases). The germline V gene encodes CDR1 MNHEY and CDR2 SVGAGI. The CDR3 sequence is 14 residues long. The germline V and J ends were trimmed by 0 bases and 2 bases, with 8 bases remaining between them. The CDR3 DNA sequence: TGTGCCAGCAGTTACTCGAGGGGGACCTACGAGCAGTACTTC. Translating it yields CASSYSRGTYEQYF.

This sequence joins TRBV11-2 and TRBJ1-1; a weak D match, TRBD1 (5 bases). CDR3 length: 13 residues. V was clipped by 4 bases and J by 5 bases, with 11 bases between them. Germline CDR1 SGHAT, CDR2 FQNNGV. The CDR3 DNA reads as TGTGCCAGCAGCTCCCAGGGTGGAACTGAAGCTTTCTTT. Protein sequence: CASSSQGGTEAFF. Full variable domain (rest looked up from reference TRBV11-2 and TRBJ1-1): EAGVAQSPRYKIIEKRQSVAFWCNPISGHATLYWYQQILGQGPKLLIQFQNNGVVDDSQLPKDRFSAERLKGVDSTLKIQPAKLEDSAVYLCASSSQGGTEAFFGQGTRLTVV.

The gene calls are TRBV9 and TRBJ1-2; no definite D call. CDR3 length equals 17 residues. V lost 3 bases, J lost 0 bases, and 18 bases lay in between. CDR1 and CDR2 (germline): SGDLS, YYNGEE. DNA of the CDR3: TGTGCCAGCAGCGCCGACGCAACTCTGGCGGCTAACTATGGCTACACCTTC. This encodes CASSADATLAANYGYTF. The full variable domain, in which reference TRBV9 and TRBJ1-2 provide the parts outside the CDR3, is DSGVTQTPKHLITATGQRVTLRCSPRSGDLSVYWYQQSLDQGLQFLIQYYNGEERAKGNILERFSAQQFPDLHSELNLSSLELGDSALYFCASSADATLAANYGYTFGSGTRLTVV.

The chain uses TRBV7-9 and TRBJ2-3; no definite D call. This CDR3 contains 15 residues. Germline CDR1 and CDR2: SEHNR and FQNEAQ (reference sequence). V dropped 5 bases and J dropped 1 base, with 13 bases sitting between them. The chain's CDR3 is CASSTTRYGTDTQYF. The CDR3 region has the DNA TGTGCCAGCAGCACCACACGTTACGGCACAGATACGCAGTATTTT.

This clone occurred once. This chain links TRBV5-6 with TRBJ2-4, with D possibly being TRBD1 (5 bases). This CDR3 contains 15 residues. Between the trimmed V and J ends, which lost 1 base and 2 bases, there was a span of 10 bases. CDR1 SGHDT and CDR2 YYEEEE come from the germline V gene. The CDR3 DNA reads TGTGCCAGCAGCTTGAACAGGAACACCAAAAACATTCAGTACTTC. Its translation: CASSLNRNTKNIQYF.

V is TRBV6-5 and J is TRBJ1-2, with 7 nucleotides matching TRBD1. CDR3 length equals 13 residues. Trimming at V came to 4 bases and at J to 4 bases, leaving 3 bases not matched to a gene. Looked up from germline, CDR1 is MNHEY and CDR2 is SVGAGI. The CDR3 coding sequence is TGTGCCAGCAGTTTAACAGGGGCCTATGGCTACACCTTC. Its translation is CASSLTGAYGYTF.

V usage is TRBV7-9 and J usage is TRBJ1-2; D uncertain. Germline-derived CDR1 and CDR2 are SEHNR and FQNEAQ (reference sequence). V dropped 5 bases and J dropped 8 bases, with 9 bases sitting between them. The CDR3 is 11 residues long. CDR3 in amino acids: CASSPSVGYTF. CDR3 nucleotide sequence: TGTGCCAGCAGCCCGTCGGTCGGCTACACCTTC.

Only a few counts were recorded for this clone. CDR3 coding DNA: TGTGCCAGCATCAAGACGGGGGGAGCTAGCACAGATACGCAGTATTTT. Translated: CASIKTGGASTDTQYF. The chain recombines TRBV7-2 with TRBJ2-3; 7 nucleotides line up with TRBD2. With 7 bases clipped from V and 0 bases from J, the junction kept 10 bases outside the gene matches. Germline-derived CDR1 and CDR2 are SGHTA and FQGNSA. The CDR3 loop spans 16 amino acids.

Comments on this clone: The sample holds other DNA sequences that translate to the same CDR3. The CDR3 DNA sequence: TGTGCCAGCAGCTCTAGCGGGGGAGGGGATACGCAGTATTTT. Translated, it gives CASSSSGGGDTQYF. The rearrangement uses TRBV7-3 and TRBJ2-3, with TRBD2 matching over 10 bases. The V gene's germline CDR1 is SGHTA and CDR2 FQGTGA. V trimming: 4 bases; J trimming: 6 bases; junction bases outside the gene matches: 4. The CDR3 is 14 amino acids.

The chain has TRBV4-1 and TRBJ2-7; 10 bases align to TRBD1. The trim removed 4 bases at V and 8 bases at J, leaving 2 bases unmatched. CDR3 length equals 12 residues. CDR1 is MGHRA and CDR2 is YSYEKL in the germline V gene. CDR3 DNA: TGCGCCAGCAGCCCGACAGGGGGCAAGCAGTACTTC. Its protein is CASSPTGGKQYF.

A few counts support this clone. The chain recombines TRBV14 with TRBJ1-2, with a possible D match to TRBD1 (6 bases). Germline assignment: CDR1 SGHDN and CDR2 FVKESK. Between the trimmed V and J ends, which lost 4 bases and 0 bases, there was a span of 12 bases. The CDR3 is made up of 15 amino acids. The CDR3 coding sequence is TGTGCCAGCAGCCCCCGGACAGCGCCTAACTATGGCTACACCTTC. Amino acid sequence: CASSPRTAPNYGYTF. Based on the CDR3 plus reference TRBV14 and TRBJ1-2, the full variable domain is EAGVTQFPSHSVIEKGQTVTLRCDPISGHDNLYWYRRVMGKEIKFLLHFVKESKQDESGMPNNRFLAERTGGTYSTLKVQPAELEDSGVYFCASSPRTAPNYGYTFGSGTRLTVV.

The J gene is TRBJ2-7, the V gene TRBV18; 12 positions match TRBD1. The germline V gene encodes CDR1 KGHSH and CDR2 LQKENI. The CDR3 has 15 amino acids. The ends lost 6 bases at V and 5 bases at J; junction bases unmatched: 8. CDR3 sequence: CASSTLGQGANEQYF. For the CDR3, the DNA is TGTGCCAGCTCCACCTTGGGACAGGGGGCCAACGAGCAGTACTTC.

This clone appeared a single time. The rearrangement uses TRBV24-1 and TRBJ2-3, with 15 bases identical to TRBD2. Germline V gene lookup returns CDR1 KGHDR and CDR2 SFDVKD. This CDR3 contains 20 residues. Trimming at V came to 4 bases and at J to 2 bases, leaving 12 bases not matched to a gene. Written as DNA, the CDR3 is TGTGCCACCAGTGACCCGGGACTAGCGGGGGGTGCCGTCTCCACAGATACGCAGTATTTT. Translation gives CATSDPGLAGGAVSTDTQYF.

In DNA, the CDR3 is TGTGCCAGCAGGGTCCGGGGCTCTGGAAACACCATATATTTT. It translates to CASRVRGSGNTIYF. The V gene is TRBV5-6, the J gene TRBJ1-3; D remains ambiguous. The V gene's germline CDR1 is SGHDT and CDR2 YYEEEE. The CDR3 extends over 14 amino acids. The ends were cut back, 5 bases at V and 0 bases at J, with 9 bases in the middle. Full variable domain (outside the CDR3, taken from reference TRBV5-6 and TRBJ1-3): DAGVTQSPTHLIKTRGQQVTLRCSPKSGHDTVSWYQQALGQGPQFIFQYYEEEERQRGNFPDRFSGHQFPNYSSELNVNALLLGDSALYLCASRVRGSGNTIYFGEGSWLTVV.

The chain employs TRBV5-6 and TRBJ1-5; D is ambiguous. CDR3 length equals 13 residues. Germline CDR1 and CDR2: SGHDT and YYEEEE. V was trimmed by 2 bases and J by 8 bases, leaving 11 bases between them. The DNA for the CDR3 is TGTGCCAGCAGCTTTGAGAGGACTGAGCCCCAGCATTTT. It specifies CASSFERTEPQHF.

This sequence joins TRBV24-1 and TRBJ2-3, with 8 nucleotides matching TRBD1. The CDR3 is 15 residues long. Germline V gives CDR1 KGHDR, CDR2 SFDVKD. J was trimmed by 6 bases and V by 4 bases; bases with no gene match: 8. CDR3 sequence (DNA): TGTGCCACCAGTGACCCTCGGACAGGGTTGGATACGCAGTATTTT. It yields the protein CATSDPRTGLDTQYF.

The chain carries TRBV18 and TRBJ1-4; a weak D match, TRBD1 (5 bases). The CDR3 loop spans 15 amino acids. Germline CDR1 is KGHSH and CDR2 is LQKENI. Between the trimmed V and J ends, which lost 3 bases and 8 bases, there was a span of 16 bases. This CDR3 reads CASSPRTAGVEKLFF. CDR3 in DNA: TGTGCCAGCTCACCTAGGACGGCGGGGGTAGAAAAACTGTTTTTT.

With regard to this clone: The sample holds other DNA sequences that translate to the same CDR3. V usage is TRBV27 and J usage is TRBJ2-7; 7 bases line up with TRBD1. V dropped 5 bases and J dropped 1; count of bases not matched to a gene: 5. This CDR3 spans 14 amino acids. CDR1 is MNHEY, CDR2 SMNVEV, per germline (reference sequence). Here the CDR3 DNA reads TGTGCCAGCAGTCCTAGACAGGGTTCCTACGAGCAGTACTTC. It encodes CASSPRQGSYEQYF.